The text below deals with one T cell receptor (beta chain). Its matching antigen is unknown. The investigators collected lesional scalp punch biopsies and peripheral blood from alopecia areata patients. The sample comes from a study of CD8+ T cells in alopecia areata. The overall study: Oral tofacitinib, 5 to 10 mg twice daily, was given in an open-label trial.

Broader study findings: Researchers reported that TCR sharing among patients proved less clear than in mice, possibly HLA-linked. Scalp sample sequencing also detects resident alphabeta T cells of normal skin.

The authors extracted RNA and reverse transcribed it into cDNA as the sequencing template. The protocol was immunoSEQ multiplex PCR, while the TCRdb copy is restricted to in-frame clones and leaves out a portion. Altogether approximately 150,000 clones are present, 75% to 90% being singletons, with the ten largest covering about 14%. Material: CD8+ T cells sorted from blood, obtained at week 0. The TCR comes from a human donor with alopecia areata.

The CDR3 nucleotides are TGTGCCACCGGCTCCTACGAGCAGTACTTC. It yields the protein CATGSYEQYF. The rearrangement uses TRBV6-1 and TRBJ2-7; no reliable D call. The CDR3 loop spans 10 amino acids. The V gene's germline CDR1 is MNHNS and CDR2 SASEGT. V was cut by 10 bases and J by 0 bases, with 4 bases left in between.